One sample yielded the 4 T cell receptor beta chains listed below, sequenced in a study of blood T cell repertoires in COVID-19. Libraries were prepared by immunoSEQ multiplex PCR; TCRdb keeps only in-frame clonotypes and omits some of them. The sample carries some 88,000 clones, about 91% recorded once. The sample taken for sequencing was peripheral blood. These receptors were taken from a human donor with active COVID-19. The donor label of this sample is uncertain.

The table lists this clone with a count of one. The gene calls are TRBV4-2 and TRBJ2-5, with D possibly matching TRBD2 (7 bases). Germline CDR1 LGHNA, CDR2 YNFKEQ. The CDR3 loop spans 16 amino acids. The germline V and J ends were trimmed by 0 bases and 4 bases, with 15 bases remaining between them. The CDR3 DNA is TGTGCCAGCAGCCAAGAGGGAGGGGGGCCCCCAGAGACCCAGTACTTC. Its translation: CASSQEGGGPPETQYF.

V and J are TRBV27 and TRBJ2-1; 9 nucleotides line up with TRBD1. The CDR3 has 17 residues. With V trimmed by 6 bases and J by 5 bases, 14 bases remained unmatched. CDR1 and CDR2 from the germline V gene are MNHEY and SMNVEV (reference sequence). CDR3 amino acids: CASRVRPGQGAHNEQFF. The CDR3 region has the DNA TGTGCCAGCAGAGTTAGACCGGGACAGGGTGCCCACAATGAGCAGTTCTTC.

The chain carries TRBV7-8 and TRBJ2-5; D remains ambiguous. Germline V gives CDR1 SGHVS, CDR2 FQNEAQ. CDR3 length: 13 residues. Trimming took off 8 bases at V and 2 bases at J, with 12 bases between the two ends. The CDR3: CASSRVVQETQYF. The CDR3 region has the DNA TGTGCCAGCTCCCGGGTGGTACAAGAGACCCAGTACTTC.

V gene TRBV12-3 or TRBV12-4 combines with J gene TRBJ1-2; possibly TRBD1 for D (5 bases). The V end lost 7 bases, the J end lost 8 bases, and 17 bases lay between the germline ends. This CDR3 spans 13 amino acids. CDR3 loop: CASTASGVRGYTF. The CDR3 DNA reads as TGTGCCAGCACCGCTTCGGGGGTGCGGGGCTACACCTTC.